This T cell receptor (beta chain) was identified during a study of T cell changes during pregnancy in multiple sclerosis. CDR1 MGHDK and CDR2 SYGVNS come from the germline V gene. The CDR3 sequence is 16 residues long. The germline V and J ends were trimmed by 4 bases and 4 bases, with 18 bases remaining between them. This table comes from immunoSEQ multiplex PCR, and its TCRdb copy is limited to in-frame clones, with some not included. This table has more than 35,000 clones, 90% to 95% appearing once. This TCR came from a female donor in good health, enrolled as a control in a pregnancy study. The sample consisted of CD4+ T cells from peripheral blood mononuclear cells, taken in the third trimester of pregnancy. This sequence joins TRBV25-1 and TRBJ2-3, with a possible D match to TRBD2 (6 bases). In DNA, the CDR3 is TGTGCCAGCAGTGCTAATAGCGGAAGCTCCCCAGATACGCAGTATTTT. This sequence encodes CASSANSGSSPDTQYF.